The clone carrying this TCR beta chain appeared a few times. One entry per CDR3 protein results from TCRdb running MiXCR on the RT-PCR reads. The sample includes hundreds of thousands of distinct CDR3 sequences, 11% seen only once; the top ten take about 11%. The data originate from a study of response to subunit inactivated influenza vaccine. The CDR3 consists of 16 residues. The ends lost 4 bases at V and 1 base at J; junction bases unmatched: 9. Germline values: CDR1 DFQATT, CDR2 SNEGSKA (reference sequence). This sample also appeared in a second study, on T cells expressing NK-cell markers. As that study records: TCR beta cDNA was made by 5'RACE template switching with UMIs.

The starting material was PBMCs from blood, obtained on the day of vaccination. This sequence joins TRBV20-1 and TRBJ2-4; 8 nucleotides line up with TRBD2. The receptor was isolated from a man aged 50 to 59 who received an inactivated influenza vaccine. The CDR3 sequence is CSANLLAASAKNIQYF. The CDR3 DNA sequence: TGCAGTGCTAATTTACTAGCGGCTTCCGCCAAAAACATTCAGTACTTC.